Each of the 4 T cell receptor beta chains below was sequenced from the same sample in a study of blood T cell repertoires in COVID-19. Some clones are missing from TCRdb's copy, which holds only in-frame ones; the method was immunoSEQ multiplex PCR. The sample has 290,000 or so clones; 87% are singletons. Sequenced material: peripheral blood. All receptors come from a man aged 18 to 35 with active or convalescent COVID-19.

This chain joins TRBV10-3 and TRBJ2-5; 9 bases agree with TRBD2. Unmatched junction bases numbered 7, after V lost 6 bases and J lost 5 bases. From germline, CDR1 is ENHRY and CDR2 SYGVKD. This CDR3 is 14 amino acids long. CDR3 amino acids: CAISQAGGFETQYF. The CDR3 coding sequence is TGTGCCATCAGCCAAGCGGGGGGATTTGAGACCCAGTACTTC.

The J gene is TRBJ1-5, the V gene TRBV7-2; TRBD1 matches 7 bases. There are 16 residues in the CDR3. The junction had 4 bases not matched to a gene; V was cut back by 1 base and J by 1 base. CDR1 SGHTA and CDR2 FQGNSA come from the germline V gene. The CDR3 region has the DNA TGTGCCAGCAGCTTAGTAGGGGGCGAGAGCAATCAGCCCCAGCATTTT. Protein sequence: CASSLVGGESNQPQHF. Full variable domain (rest looked up from reference TRBV7-2 and TRBJ1-5): GAGVSQSPSNKVTEKGKDVELRCDPISGHTALYWYRQSLGQGLEFLIYFQGNSAPDKSGLPSDRFSAERTGGSVSTLTIQRTQQEDSAVYLCASSLVGGESNQPQHFGDGTRLSIL.

This chain joins TRBV4-1 and TRBJ2-1; 10 nucleotides agree with TRBD2. Germline V gene sequence: CDR1 MGHRA, CDR2 YSYEKL. This CDR3 is 15 amino acids long. V dropped 5 bases and J dropped 4; count of bases not matched to a gene: 5. CDR3 coding DNA: TGCGCCAGCAGCAGGACTAGCGGAGATTACAATGAGCAGTTCTTC. It encodes CASSRTSGDYNEQFF.

The CDR3 region is CASSVRISGANVLTF. Written as DNA, the CDR3 is TGTGCCAGCAGCGTACGTATCTCTGGGGCCAACGTCCTGACTTTC. The rearrangement links TRBV9 to TRBJ2-6; D unresolved. The length of the CDR3 is 15 residues. V lost 1 base and J 0 bases, leaving 5 bases between the germline ends. CDR1 and CDR2 from the germline V gene are SGDLS and YYNGEE.